The subject of this entry is one T cell receptor (beta chain). The antigen is undetermined. Sequencing used immunoSEQ multiplex PCR; TCRdb keeps in-frame clones, though not all of them. The table lists approximately 140,000 clones, around 89% of them singletons, with approximately 1.5% in the top ten. The sample originates from a study of T cells in localized non-small cell lung cancer. V gave up 0 bases and J gave up 8 bases, with 13 bases separating them. Germline loops: CDR1 GTSNPN, CDR2 SVGIG (reference sequence). This CDR3 has 13 amino acids. Study results and limitations: Within adjacent lung there appeared a median around 57 of the top 100 tumor clones. Longer overall survival associated with higher blood T cell density; shorter survival with higher adjacent-lung clonality. Uninvolved adjacent lung, not tumor, had the highest T cell clonality. Heterogeneity stays possible, as sequencing covered only one tumor region.

V gene TRBV30 combines with J gene TRBJ1-2; tentative D call: TRBD1 (6 bases). The sequencing here drew on peripheral blood, taken before any cancer treatment. This receptor was obtained from an older female donor with stage I lung adenocarcinoma. The CDR3 DNA reads TGTGCCTGGAGTGTGTTGGGGGCGGGAGGCTACACCTTC. Translated: CAWSVLGAGGYTF.